This entry lists 2 T cell receptor beta chains sequenced from one sample in a study of shared clonotypes between healthy human individuals. TCRdb's table, derived via immunoSEQ multiplex PCR, lists solely in-frame clones and lacks some. In the table there are approximately 1.5 million clones, 95% to 99% of which are singletons. Material for sequencing was naive CD4+ T cells sorted from blood. The subset denotes: CD45RA+ positively selected. These receptors all come from a man aged 25-45 years in good health.

The chain uses TRBV10-2 and TRBJ2-7; TRBD2 aligns across 9 bases. V trimming: 7 bases; J trimming: 4 bases; junction bases outside the gene matches: 14. This CDR3 contains 16 residues. The germline CDR1 and CDR2 sequences are WSHSY and SAAADI. The CDR3 DNA reads as TGCGCCAGCATTGACGGATGGGCGGGAGGGCCTTACGAGCAGTACTTC. The encoded protein is CASIDGWAGGPYEQYF.

Remarks on this clone: This sample includes further DNA sequences coding for the same CDR3. J is TRBJ1-3 and V is TRBV11-2; D remains unclear. The CDR3 runs 13 residues. The V end was cut by 1 base, the J end by 4 bases, with 5 bases between. Germline V gene sequence: CDR1 SGHAT, CDR2 FQNNGV. CDR3: CASSLAPGNTIYF. In DNA, the CDR3 is TGTGCCAGCAGCTTAGCACCAGGAAACACCATATATTTT.